The present entry profiles one T cell receptor (beta chain) with its context. Antigen unknown. This sample was included in a study of T cell responses to AZD1222 COVID-19 vaccine. Repertoires were generated with immunoSEQ multiplex PCR, while TCRdb's copy carries only in-frame clones and drops some. The table shows 150,000 to 200,000 clones, with about 87% occurring only once. Broader study findings: Seropositive status at baseline applied to only 6 or 7 AZD1222 recipients. Reportedly, nearly half of unique spike TCRs recognized epitopes outside B.1.351/B.1.1.7 mutations. Repertoire sampling occurred only after the peak T cell response. Two AZD1222 administrations were followed by greater Spike-specific TCR breadth and depth.

V was shortened by 0 bases and J by 9 bases, with 8 bases between the two germline ends. The germline gives CDR1 GTSNPN, CDR2 SVGIG (reference sequence). CDR3 length: 12 residues. This receptor was obtained from an adult in good health. The V call is TRBV30, the J call TRBJ2-2; D uncertain. This specimen consisted of peripheral blood, obtained on day 0 of AZD1222 vaccination. The CDR3: CAWSVLSRELFF. As DNA, the CDR3 is TGTGCCTGGAGTGTACTCAGCCGGGAGCTGTTTTTT. The full variable domain, in which reference TRBV30 and TRBJ2-2 provide the parts outside the CDR3, is SQTIHQWPATLVQPVGSPLSLECTVEGTSNPNLYWYRQAAGRGLQLLFYSVGIGQISSEVPQNLSASRPQDRQFILSSKKLLLSDSGFYLCAWSVLSRELFFGEGSRLTVL.